This T cell receptor (beta chain) was captured in a study of regulatory T cells in long-lasting Graves disease. This clonotype was recorded many times. Arm-PCR with iRepertoire HTBI primers amplified the CDR3 regions for these TCR beta libraries. TCRdb reprocessed the multiplex PCR reads with MiXCR, giving one entry per CDR3 protein. The table lists about 400,000 distinct CDR3 sequences, around 21% of them singletons, with 20% in the top ten. Time point in this sample: persistent/refractory GD, antithyroid drugs over 5 years with positive TRAb. Construction of the TCR library relied on RNA isolated from PBMCs. Trimming shortened V by 3 bases and J by 0 bases, and 18 bases separated the two germline ends. Germline CDR1 is SGDLS and CDR2 is YYNGEE. This CDR3 has 17 residues.

The starting material was peripheral blood mononuclear cells (PBMCs), obtained when the disease was refractory, from a patient treated with antithyroid drugs. The TCR comes from a female donor with Graves disease. V is TRBV9 and J is TRBJ1-1, with D unresolved. The CDR3 DNA sequence: TGTGCCAGCAGCGCCAACCCCGACCGGGGAATGAACACTGAAGCTTTCTTT. This encodes CASSANPDRGMNTEAFF.